These T cell receptor beta chains were read from a single sample in a study of post-analysis software for immune sequencing data. MiXCR was run by TCRdb on the PCR reads, yielding one entry per CDR3 protein. There are roughly 540,000 distinct CDR3 sequences in the sample; around 34% occur only once, and around 6.1% lies in the top ten. Sequenced material: blood. The receptor set was obtained from a girl aged 2-17 years with multiple sclerosis. Each CDR3 is given with its conserved first and last residue. A D gene is named only where the DNA matches it firmly. The listing skips clone size in some rows; elsewhere it reads once, few, many or a size class.

CDR3aa: CASSLIVSHTNTGELFF
CDR3nt: TGCGCCAGCAGCTTGATTGTTTCACATACGAACACCGGGGAGCTGTTTTTT
abundance: NA
v_gene: TRBV5-1
d_gene: NA
j_gene: TRBJ2-2

CDR3aa: CASSPMERSLYGYTF
CDR3nt: TGTGCCAGCAGCCCCATGGAAAGGAGCCTCTATGGCTACACCTTC
abundance: NA
v_gene: TRBV9
d_gene: NA
j_gene: TRBJ1-2

CDR3aa: CASSYDRIAGELFF
CDR3nt: TGTGCCAGCAGTTACGACAGAATAGCCGGGGAGCTGTTTTTT
abundance: NA
v_gene: TRBV6-5
d_gene: NA
j_gene: TRBJ2-2

CDR3aa: CSVTNTGELFF
CDR3nt: TGCAGCGTTACGAACACCGGGGAGCTGTTTTTT
abundance: few
v_gene: TRBV29-1
d_gene: NA
j_gene: TRBJ2-2

CDR3aa: CSARSPSDSEYGYTF
CDR3nt: TGCAGTGCTAGATCCCCGTCGGACAGTGAATATGGCTACACCTTC
abundance: NA
v_gene: TRBV20-1
d_gene: NA
j_gene: TRBJ1-2

CDR3aa: CASSLEAGGGYNEQFF
CDR3nt: TGTGCCAGCAGTTTAGAAGCGGGGGGGGGCTACAATGAGCAGTTCTTC
abundance: few
v_gene: TRBV12-3/TRBV12-4
d_gene: TRBD2
j_gene: TRBJ2-1

CDR3aa: CASSIGDSQETQYF
CDR3nt: TGCGCCAGCTCAATAGGGGACTCCCAAGAGACCCAGTACTTC
abundance: many
v_gene: TRBV5-1
d_gene: NA
j_gene: TRBJ2-5

CDR3aa: CSVEVQETQYF
CDR3nt: TGCAGCGTTGAAGTACAAGAGACCCAGTACTTC
abundance: many
v_gene: TRBV29-1
d_gene: NA
j_gene: TRBJ2-5

CDR3aa: CASSLAGRSYGQYF
CDR3nt: TGTGCCAGCAGCTTAGCCGGACGGTCCTACGGGCAGTACTTC
abundance: few
v_gene: TRBV13
d_gene: NA
j_gene: TRBJ2-7

CDR3aa: CASGSTDTPNTEAFF
CDR3nt: TGTGCTAGTGGTTCCACCGACACACCGAACACTGAAGCTTTCTTT
abundance: few
v_gene: TRBV12-5
d_gene: NA
j_gene: TRBJ1-1

CDR3aa: CSAGGWGRHTEAFF
CDR3nt: TGCAGCGCGGGCGGGTGGGGCAGGCACACTGAAGCTTTCTTT
abundance: NA
v_gene: TRBV29-1
d_gene: NA
j_gene: TRBJ1-1

CDR3aa: CSARDTGGEQPQHF
CDR3nt: TGCAGTGCTAGAGATACAGGGGGCGAACAGCCCCAGCATTTT
abundance: NA
v_gene: TRBV20-1
d_gene: TRBD1
j_gene: TRBJ1-5

CDR3aa: CASSDRGVDYGYTF
CDR3nt: TGTGCCAGCAGCGACAGGGGTGTTGACTATGGCTACACCTTC
abundance: NA
v_gene: TRBV6-1
d_gene: TRBD1
j_gene: TRBJ1-2

CDR3aa: CASSEGVAGGRTDTQYF
CDR3nt: TGCGCCAGCAGTGAAGGGGTAGCGGGGGGTAGAACGGATACGCAGTATTTT
abundance: NA
v_gene: TRBV10-1
d_gene: TRBD2
j_gene: TRBJ2-3